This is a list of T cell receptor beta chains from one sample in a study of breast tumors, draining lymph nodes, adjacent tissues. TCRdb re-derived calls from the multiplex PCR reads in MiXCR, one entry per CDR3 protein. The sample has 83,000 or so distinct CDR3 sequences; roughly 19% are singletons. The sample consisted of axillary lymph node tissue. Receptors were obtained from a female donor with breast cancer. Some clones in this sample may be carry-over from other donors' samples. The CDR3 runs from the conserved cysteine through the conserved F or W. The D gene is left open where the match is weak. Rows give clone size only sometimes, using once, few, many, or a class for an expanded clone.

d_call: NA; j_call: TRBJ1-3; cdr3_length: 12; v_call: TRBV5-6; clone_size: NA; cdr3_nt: TGTGCCAGCAGGCAGGGGGGAAACACCATATATTTT; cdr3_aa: CASRQGGNTIYF
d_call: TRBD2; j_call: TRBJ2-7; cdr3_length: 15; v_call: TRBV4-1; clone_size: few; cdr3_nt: TGCGCCAGCAGCCTAGCGGGAGGGTCACTCTACGAGCAGCACTTC; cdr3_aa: CASSLAGGSLYEQHF
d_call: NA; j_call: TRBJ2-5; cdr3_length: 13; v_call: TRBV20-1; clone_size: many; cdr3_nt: TGCAGTGCTAAGGATGTAGCATGGGGGACCCAGTACTTC; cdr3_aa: CSAKDVAWGTQYF
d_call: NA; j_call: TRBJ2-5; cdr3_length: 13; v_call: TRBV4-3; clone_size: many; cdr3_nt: TGCGCCAGCAGCAGCGCATTCCAAGAGACCCAGTACTTC; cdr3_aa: CASSSAFQETQYF
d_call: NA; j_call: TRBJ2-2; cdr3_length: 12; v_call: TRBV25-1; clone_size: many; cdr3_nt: TGTGCCAGCAGTGAAGAGACCGGGGAGCTGTTTTTT; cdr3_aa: CASSEETGELFF
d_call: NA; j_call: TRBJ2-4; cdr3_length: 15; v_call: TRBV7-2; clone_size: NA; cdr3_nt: TGTGCCAGCGGAAGGGGCCATGGCACCAAAACCATTCAGTACTTC; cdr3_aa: CASGRGHGTKTIQYF
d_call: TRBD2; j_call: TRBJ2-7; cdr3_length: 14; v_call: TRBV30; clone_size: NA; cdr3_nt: TGTGCCTGGAGTGTACTGGGAGGGCTGGGCGAGCAGTACTTC; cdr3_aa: CAWSVLGGLGEQYF
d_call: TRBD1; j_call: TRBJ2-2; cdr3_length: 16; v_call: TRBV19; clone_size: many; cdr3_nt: TGTGCCAGTAGCACTCCACAGGGGGCTTACACCGGGGAGCTGTTTTTT; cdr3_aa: CASSTPQGAYTGELFF
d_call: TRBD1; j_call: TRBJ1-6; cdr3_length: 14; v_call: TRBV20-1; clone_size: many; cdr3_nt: TGCAGTGCTAGCCGGGACAGGGTCGGGTCACCCCTCCACTTT; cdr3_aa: CSASRDRVGSPLHF
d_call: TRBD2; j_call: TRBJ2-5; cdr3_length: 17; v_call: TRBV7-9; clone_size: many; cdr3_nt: TGTGCCAGCAGCTTAGCGAAAGGGACTAGCCGACAAGAGACCCAGTACTTC; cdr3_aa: CASSLAKGTSRQETQYF